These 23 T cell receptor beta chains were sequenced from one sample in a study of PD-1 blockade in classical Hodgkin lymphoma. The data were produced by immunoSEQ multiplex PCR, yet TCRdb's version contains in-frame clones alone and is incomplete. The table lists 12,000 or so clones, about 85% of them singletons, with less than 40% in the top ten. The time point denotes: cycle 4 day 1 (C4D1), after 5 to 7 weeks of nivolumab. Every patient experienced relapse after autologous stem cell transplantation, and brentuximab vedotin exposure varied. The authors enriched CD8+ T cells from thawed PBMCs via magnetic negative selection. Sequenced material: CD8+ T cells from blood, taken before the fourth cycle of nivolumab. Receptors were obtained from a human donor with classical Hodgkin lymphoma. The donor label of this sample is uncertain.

CDR3 sequence reads: CASSALVTSAYTGELFF. The CDR3 region has the DNA TGTGCCAGCAGCGCCCTCGTGACTAGCGCCTACACCGGGGAGCTGTTTTTT. The chain combines TRBV7-2 with TRBJ2-2; TRBD2 aligns across 8 bases. The ends lost 5 bases at V and 3 bases at J; junction bases unmatched: 11. Germline CDR1 reads SGHTA; CDR2 reads FQGNSA. CDR3 size: 17 residues.

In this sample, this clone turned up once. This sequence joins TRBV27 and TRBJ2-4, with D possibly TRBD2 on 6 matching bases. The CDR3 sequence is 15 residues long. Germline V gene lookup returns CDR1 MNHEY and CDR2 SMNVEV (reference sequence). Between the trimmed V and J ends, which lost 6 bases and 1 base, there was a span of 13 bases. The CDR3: CASRTSPFAKNIQYF. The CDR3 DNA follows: TGTGCCAGCAGGACTAGTCCATTTGCCAAAAACATTCAGTACTTC.

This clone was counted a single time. CDR3 protein: CASSWDIPSGANVLTF. The CDR3 nucleotides are TGTGCCAGCAGCTGGGACATTCCCTCTGGGGCCAACGTCCTGACTTTC. The chain carries TRBV7-2 and TRBJ2-6; TRBD1 might be the D (6 bases). Trimming took off 4 bases at V and 0 bases at J, with 10 bases between the two ends. The CDR3 sequence is 16 residues long. Germline V gene sequence: CDR1 SGHTA, CDR2 FQGNSA.

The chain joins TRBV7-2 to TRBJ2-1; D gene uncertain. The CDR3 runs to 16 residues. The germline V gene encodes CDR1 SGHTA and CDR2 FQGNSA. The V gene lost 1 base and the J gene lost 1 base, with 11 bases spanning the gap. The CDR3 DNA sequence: TGTGCCAGCAGCTTAGGACGACGTCCGTCCTACAATGAGCAGTTCTTC. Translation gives CASSLGRRPSYNEQFF. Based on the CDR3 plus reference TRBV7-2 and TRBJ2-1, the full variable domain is GAGVSQSPSNKVTEKGKDVELRCDPISGHTALYWYRQSLGQGLEFLIYFQGNSAPDKSGLPSDRFSAERTGGSVSTLTIQRTQQEDSAVYLCASSLGRRPSYNEQFFGPGTRLTVL.

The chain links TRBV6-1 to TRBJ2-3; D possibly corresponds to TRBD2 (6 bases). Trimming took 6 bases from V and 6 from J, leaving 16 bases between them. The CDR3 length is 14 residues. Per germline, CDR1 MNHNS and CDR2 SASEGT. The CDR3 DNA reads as TGTGCCAGCAGGAAGAGCGGGTGGTCTGATACGCAGTATTTT. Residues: CASRKSGWSDTQYF.

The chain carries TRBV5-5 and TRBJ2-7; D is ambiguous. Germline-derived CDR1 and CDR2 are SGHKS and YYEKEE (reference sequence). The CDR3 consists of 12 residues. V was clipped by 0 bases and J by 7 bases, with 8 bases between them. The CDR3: CASSLDSAEQYF. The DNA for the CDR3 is TGTGCCAGCAGCTTGGATTCTGCAGAGCAGTACTTC.

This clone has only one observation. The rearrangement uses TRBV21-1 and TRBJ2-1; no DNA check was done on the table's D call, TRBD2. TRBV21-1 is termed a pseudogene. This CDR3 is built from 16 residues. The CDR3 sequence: CASSKEWRERNNEQFF. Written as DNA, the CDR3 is TGTGCCAGCAGCAAAGAATGGCGGGAGAGGAACAATGAGCAGTTCTTC.

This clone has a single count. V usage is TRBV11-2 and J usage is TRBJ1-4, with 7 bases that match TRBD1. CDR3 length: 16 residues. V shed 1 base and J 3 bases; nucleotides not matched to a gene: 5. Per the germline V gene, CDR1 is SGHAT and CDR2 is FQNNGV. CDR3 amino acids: CASSLGAGTANEKLFF. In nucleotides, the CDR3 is TGTGCCAGCAGCTTAGGGGCCGGGACAGCTAATGAAAAACTGTTTTTT.

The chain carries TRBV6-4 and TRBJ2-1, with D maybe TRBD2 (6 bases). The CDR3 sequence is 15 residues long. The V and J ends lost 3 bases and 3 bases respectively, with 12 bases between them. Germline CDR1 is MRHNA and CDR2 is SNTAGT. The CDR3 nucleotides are TGTGCCAGCAGTGAGGGGCGGGGCCTCTACAATGAGCAGTTCTTC. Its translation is CASSEGRGLYNEQFF.

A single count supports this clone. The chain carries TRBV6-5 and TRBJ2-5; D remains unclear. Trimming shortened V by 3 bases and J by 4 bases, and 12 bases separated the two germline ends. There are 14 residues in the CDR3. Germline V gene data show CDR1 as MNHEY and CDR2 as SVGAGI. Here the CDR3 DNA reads TGTGCCAGCAGTTATGGGTCCCCTCCAGAGACCCAGTACTTC. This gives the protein CASSYGSPPETQYF.

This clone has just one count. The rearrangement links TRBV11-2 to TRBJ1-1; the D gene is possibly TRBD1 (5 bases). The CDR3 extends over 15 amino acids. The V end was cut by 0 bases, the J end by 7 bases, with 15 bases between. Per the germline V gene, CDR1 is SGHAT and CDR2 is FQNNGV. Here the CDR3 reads CASSLDPGSLGEAFF. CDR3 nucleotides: TGTGCCAGCAGCTTAGATCCAGGGAGCCTCGGTGAAGCTTTCTTT.

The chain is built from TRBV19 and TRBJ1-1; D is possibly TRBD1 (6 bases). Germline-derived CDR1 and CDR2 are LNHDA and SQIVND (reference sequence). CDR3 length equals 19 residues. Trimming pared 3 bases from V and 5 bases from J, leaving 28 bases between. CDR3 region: CASSIGRVALGGRGTEAFF. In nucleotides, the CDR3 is TGTGCCAGTAGTATTGGGAGGGTCGCTTTAGGGGGGCGCGGGACTGAAGCTTTCTTT.

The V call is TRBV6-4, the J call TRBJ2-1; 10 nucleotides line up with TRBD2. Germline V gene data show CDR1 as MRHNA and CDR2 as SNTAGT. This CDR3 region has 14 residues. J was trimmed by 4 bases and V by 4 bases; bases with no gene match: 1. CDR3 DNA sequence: TGTGCCAGCAGTGTACTAGCGGGATACAATGAGCAGTTCTTC. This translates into CASSVLAGYNEQFF.

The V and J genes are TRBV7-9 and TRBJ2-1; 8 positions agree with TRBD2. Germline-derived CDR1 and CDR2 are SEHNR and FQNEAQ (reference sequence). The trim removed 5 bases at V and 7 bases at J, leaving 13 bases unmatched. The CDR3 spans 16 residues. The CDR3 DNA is TGTGCCAGCAGCCCGTCGGGGGGGGGTCGGAATAATGAGCAGTTCTTC. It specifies CASSPSGGGRNNEQFF.

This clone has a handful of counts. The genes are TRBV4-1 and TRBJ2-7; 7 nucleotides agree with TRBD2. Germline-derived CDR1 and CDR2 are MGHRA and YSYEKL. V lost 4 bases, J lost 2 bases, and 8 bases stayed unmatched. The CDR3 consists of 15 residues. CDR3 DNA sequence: TGCGCCAGCAGCCCTCTCAGGGCGGGGGCCTACGAGCAGTACTTC. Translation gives CASSPLRAGAYEQYF.

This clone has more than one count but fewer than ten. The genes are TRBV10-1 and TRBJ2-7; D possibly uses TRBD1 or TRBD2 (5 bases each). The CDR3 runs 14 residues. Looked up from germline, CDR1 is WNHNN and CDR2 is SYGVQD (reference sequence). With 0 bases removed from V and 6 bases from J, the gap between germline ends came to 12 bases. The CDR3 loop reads CASSESWDGGEQYF. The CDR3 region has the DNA TGCGCCAGCAGTGAGTCGTGGGACGGCGGCGAGCAGTACTTC.

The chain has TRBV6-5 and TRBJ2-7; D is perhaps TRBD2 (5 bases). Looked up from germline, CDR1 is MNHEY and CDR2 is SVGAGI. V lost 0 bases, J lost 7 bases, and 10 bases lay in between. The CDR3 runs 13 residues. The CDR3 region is CASSYSIGVEQYF. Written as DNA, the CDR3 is TGTGCCAGCAGTTACTCGATCGGGGTTGAGCAGTACTTC.

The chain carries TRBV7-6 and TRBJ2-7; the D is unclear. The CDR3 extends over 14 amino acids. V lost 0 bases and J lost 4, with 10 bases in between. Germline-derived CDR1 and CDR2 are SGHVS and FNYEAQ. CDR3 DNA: TGTGCCAGCAGCTTAGCGGCCACAGCTTACGAGCAGTACTTC. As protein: CASSLAATAYEQYF.

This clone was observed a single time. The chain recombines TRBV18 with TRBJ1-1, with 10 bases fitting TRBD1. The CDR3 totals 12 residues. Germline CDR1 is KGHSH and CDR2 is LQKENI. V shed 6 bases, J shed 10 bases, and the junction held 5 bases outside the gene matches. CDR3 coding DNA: TGTGCCAGCTCGCATGGGACAGGGGTAGCTTTCTTT. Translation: CASSHGTGVAFF.

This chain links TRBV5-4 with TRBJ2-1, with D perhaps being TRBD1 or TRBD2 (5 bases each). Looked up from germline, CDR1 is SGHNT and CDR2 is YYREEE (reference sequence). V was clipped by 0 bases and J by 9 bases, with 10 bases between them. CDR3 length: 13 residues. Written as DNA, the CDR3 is TGTGCCAGCAGCTTGGGCCGGGACCCTGAGCAGTTCTTC. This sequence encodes CASSLGRDPEQFF.

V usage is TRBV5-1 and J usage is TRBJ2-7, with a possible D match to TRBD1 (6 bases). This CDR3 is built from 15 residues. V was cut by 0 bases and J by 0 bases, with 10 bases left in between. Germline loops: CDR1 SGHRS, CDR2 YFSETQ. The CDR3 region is CASSLEGGSSYEQYF. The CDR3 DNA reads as TGCGCCAGCAGCTTGGAAGGGGGAAGCTCCTACGAGCAGTACTTC.

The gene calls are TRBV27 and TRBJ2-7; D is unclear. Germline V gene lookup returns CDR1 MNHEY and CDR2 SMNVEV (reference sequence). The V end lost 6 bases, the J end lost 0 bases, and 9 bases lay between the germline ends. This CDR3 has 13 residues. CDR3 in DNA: TGTGCCAGCAGCCTACTTAGCTCCTACGAGCAGTACTTC. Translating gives CASSLLSSYEQYF.

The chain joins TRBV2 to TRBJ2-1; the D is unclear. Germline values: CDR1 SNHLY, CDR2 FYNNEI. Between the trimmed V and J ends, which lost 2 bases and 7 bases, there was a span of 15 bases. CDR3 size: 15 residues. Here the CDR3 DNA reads TGTGCCAGCAGTGAAAGAGGTTACGTGCGGAATGAGCAGTTCTTC. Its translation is CASSERGYVRNEQFF. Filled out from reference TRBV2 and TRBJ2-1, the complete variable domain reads EPEVTQTPSHQVTQMGQEVILRCVPISNHLYFYWYRQILGQKVEFLVSFYNNEISEKSEIFDDQFSVERPDGSNFTLKIRSTKLEDSAMYFCASSERGYVRNEQFFGPGTRLTVL.